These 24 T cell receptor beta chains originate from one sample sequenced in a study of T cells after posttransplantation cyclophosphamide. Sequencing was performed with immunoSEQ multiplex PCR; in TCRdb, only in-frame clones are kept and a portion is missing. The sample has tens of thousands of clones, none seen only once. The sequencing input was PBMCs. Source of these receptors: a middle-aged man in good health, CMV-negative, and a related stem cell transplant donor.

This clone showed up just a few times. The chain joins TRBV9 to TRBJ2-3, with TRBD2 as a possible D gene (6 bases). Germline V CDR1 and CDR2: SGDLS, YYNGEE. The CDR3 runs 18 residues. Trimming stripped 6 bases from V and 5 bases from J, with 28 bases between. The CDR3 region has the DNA TGTGCCAGCACCTCGCGGGCGGGGAGTTCGGATGCCCAAGATACGCAGTATTTT. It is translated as CASTSRAGSSDAQDTQYF.

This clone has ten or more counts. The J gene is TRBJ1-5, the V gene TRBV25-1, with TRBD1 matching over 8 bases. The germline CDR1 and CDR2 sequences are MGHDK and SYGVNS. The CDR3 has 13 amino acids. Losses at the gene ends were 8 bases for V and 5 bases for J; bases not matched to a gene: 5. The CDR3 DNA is TGTGCCAGCTCAGACAGGGGCGATCAGCCCCAGCATTTT. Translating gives CASSDRGDQPQHF.

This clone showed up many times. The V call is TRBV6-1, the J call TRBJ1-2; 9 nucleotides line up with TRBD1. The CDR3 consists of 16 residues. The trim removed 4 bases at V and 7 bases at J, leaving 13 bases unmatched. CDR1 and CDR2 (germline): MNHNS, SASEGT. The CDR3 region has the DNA TGTGCCAGCAGTGTTCCGGGACAGGGCTCTCTTGCTGGCTACACCTTC. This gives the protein CASSVPGQGSLAGYTF.

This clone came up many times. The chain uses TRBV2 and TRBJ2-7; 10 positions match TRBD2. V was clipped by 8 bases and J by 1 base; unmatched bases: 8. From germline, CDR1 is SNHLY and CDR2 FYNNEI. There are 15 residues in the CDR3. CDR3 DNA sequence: TGTGCCAGCCAAATAGCGGGGGGTGGGTCCTACGAGCAGTACTTC. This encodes CASQIAGGGSYEQYF.

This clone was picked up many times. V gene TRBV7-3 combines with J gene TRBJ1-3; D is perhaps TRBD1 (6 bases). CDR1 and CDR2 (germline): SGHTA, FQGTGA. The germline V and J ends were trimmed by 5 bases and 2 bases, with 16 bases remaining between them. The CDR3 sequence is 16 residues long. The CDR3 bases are TGTGCCAGCAGCATTGGGGACACGGCACCTGGAAACACCATATATTTT. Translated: CASSIGDTAPGNTIYF.

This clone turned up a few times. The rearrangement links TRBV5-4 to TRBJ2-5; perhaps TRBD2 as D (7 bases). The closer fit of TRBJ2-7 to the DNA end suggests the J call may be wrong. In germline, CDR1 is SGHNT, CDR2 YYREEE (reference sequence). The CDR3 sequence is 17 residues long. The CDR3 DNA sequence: TGTGCCAGCAGCTTTGGAGGTGGTGCGGGGGCTTCCTACGAGCAGTACTTC. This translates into CASSFGGGAGASYEQYF.

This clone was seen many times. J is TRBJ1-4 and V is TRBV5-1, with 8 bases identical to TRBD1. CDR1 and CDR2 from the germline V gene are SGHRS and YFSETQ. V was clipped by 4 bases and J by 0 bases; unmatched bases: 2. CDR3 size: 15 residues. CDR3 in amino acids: CASSLQGATNEKLFF. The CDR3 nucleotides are TGCGCCAGCAGCCTACAGGGGGCAACTAATGAAAAACTGTTTTTT.

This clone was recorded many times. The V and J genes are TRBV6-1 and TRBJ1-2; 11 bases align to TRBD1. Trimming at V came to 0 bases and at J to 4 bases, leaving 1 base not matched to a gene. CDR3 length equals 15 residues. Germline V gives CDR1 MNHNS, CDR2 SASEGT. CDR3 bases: TGTGCCAGCAGTGAAGCCGGGACAGGGGGCTATGGCTACACCTTC. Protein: CASSEAGTGGYGYTF.

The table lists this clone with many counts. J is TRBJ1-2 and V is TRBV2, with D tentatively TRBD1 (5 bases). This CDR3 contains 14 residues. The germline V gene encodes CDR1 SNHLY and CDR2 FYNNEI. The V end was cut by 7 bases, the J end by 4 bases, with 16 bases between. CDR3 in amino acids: CASTRGGEGYGYTF. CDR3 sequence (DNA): TGTGCCAGCACCCGGGGAGGGGAAGGCTATGGCTACACCTTC.

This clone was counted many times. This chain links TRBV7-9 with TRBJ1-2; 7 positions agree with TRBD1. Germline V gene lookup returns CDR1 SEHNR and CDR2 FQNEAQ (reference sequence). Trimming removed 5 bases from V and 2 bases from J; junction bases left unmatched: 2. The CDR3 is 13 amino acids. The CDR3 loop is CASSPTGNYGYTF. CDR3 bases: TGTGCCAGCAGCCCGACAGGGAACTATGGCTACACCTTC.

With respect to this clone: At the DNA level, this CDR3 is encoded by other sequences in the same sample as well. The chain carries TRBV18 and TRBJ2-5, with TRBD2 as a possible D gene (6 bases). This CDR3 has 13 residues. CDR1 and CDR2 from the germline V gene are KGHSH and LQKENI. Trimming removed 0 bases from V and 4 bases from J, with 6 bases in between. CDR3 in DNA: TGTGCCAGCTCACCACCCGGGGGAGAGACCCAGTACTTC. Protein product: CASSPPGGETQYF.

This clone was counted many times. In nucleotides, the CDR3 is TGTGCCAGCAGTGAATATAGGGGTATGGGAACTAATGAAAAACTGTTTTTT. Translated, it gives CASSEYRGMGTNEKLFF. The rearrangement joins TRBV25-1 to TRBJ1-4, with D possibly matching TRBD1 (5 bases). V dropped 0 bases and J dropped 1 base, with 12 bases sitting between them. Germline CDR1 MGHDK, CDR2 SYGVNS. CDR3 length equals 17 residues.

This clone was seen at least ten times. CDR3 sequence: CASIPRTGLNSPLHF. In DNA, the CDR3 is TGTGCCAGTATCCCCCGGACAGGGTTAAATTCACCCCTCCACTTT. The rearrangement links TRBV19 to TRBJ1-6; 8 nucleotides agree with TRBD1. Germline CDR1 is LNHDA and CDR2 is SQIVND (reference sequence). V was clipped by 7 bases and J by 7 bases; unmatched bases: 9. The CDR3 totals 15 residues.

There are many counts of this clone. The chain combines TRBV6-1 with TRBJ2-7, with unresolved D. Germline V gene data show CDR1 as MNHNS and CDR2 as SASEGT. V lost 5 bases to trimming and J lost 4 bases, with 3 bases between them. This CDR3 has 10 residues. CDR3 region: CASSLYEQYF. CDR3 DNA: TGTGCCAGCAGTTTATACGAGCAGTACTTC.

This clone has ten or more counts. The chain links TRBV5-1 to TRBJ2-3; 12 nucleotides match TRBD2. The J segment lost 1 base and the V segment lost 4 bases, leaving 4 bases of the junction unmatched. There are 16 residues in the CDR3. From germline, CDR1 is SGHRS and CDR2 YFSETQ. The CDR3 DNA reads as TGCGCCAGCAGCCCCGGACTAGCGGGGCGCACAGATACGCAGTATTTT. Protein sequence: CASSPGLAGRTDTQYF.

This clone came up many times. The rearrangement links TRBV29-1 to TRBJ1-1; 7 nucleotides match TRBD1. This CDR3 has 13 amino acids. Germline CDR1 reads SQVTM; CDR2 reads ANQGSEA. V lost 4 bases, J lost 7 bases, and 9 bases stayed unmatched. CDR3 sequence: CSVATGEDGEAFF. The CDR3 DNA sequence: TGCAGCGTTGCCACAGGGGAAGACGGTGAAGCTTTCTTT.

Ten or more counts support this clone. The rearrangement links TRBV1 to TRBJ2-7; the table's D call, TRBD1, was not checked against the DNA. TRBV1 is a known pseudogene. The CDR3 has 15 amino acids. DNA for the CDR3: TGCACCAGCAGCCAAGGGACAGGGGAGGGCTACGAGCAGTACTTC. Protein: CTSSQGTGEGYEQYF.

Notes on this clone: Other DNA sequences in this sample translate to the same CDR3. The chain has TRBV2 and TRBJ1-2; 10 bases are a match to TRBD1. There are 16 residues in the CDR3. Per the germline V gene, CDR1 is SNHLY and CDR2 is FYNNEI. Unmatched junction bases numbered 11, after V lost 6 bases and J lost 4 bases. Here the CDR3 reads CASRHRDRGFGYGYTF. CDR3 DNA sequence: TGTGCCAGCAGACACCGGGACAGGGGCTTTGGCTATGGCTACACCTTC.

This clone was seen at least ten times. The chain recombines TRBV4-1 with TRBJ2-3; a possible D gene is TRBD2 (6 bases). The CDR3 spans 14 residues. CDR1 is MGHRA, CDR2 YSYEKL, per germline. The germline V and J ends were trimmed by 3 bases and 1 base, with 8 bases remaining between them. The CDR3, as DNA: TGCGCCAGCAGCCACCCGGGAGGCACAGATACGCAGTATTTT. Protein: CASSHPGGTDTQYF.

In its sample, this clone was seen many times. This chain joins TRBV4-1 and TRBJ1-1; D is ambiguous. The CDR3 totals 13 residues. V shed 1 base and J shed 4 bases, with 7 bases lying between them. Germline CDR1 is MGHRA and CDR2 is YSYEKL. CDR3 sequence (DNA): TGCGCCAGCAGCCAAGTCAGTGGCACTGAAGCTTTCTTT. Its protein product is CASSQVSGTEAFF.

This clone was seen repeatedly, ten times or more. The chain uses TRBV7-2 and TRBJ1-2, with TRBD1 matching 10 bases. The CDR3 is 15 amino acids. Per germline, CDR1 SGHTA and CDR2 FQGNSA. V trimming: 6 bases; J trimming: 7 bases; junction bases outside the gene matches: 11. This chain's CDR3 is CASSITPGQGFGYTF. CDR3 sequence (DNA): TGTGCCAGCAGTATTACCCCGGGACAGGGGTTTGGCTACACCTTC.

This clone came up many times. The CDR3 spells CASSVSAGYEQYF. For the CDR3, the DNA is TGTGCCAGCAGCGTGTCAGCAGGGTACGAGCAGTACTTC. This chain uses TRBV9 with TRBJ2-7, with D possibly being TRBD1 (5 bases). Between the trimmed V and J ends, which lost 2 bases and 4 bases, there was a span of 10 bases. The CDR3 consists of 13 residues. The germline gives CDR1 SGDLS, CDR2 YYNGEE.

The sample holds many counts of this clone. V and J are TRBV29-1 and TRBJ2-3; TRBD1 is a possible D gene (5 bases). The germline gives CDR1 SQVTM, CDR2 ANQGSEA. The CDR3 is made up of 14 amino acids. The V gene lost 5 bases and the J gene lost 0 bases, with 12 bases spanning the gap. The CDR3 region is CSVPLSGSTDTQYF. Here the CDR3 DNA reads TGCAGCGTTCCCCTTTCAGGGAGCACAGATACGCAGTATTTT.

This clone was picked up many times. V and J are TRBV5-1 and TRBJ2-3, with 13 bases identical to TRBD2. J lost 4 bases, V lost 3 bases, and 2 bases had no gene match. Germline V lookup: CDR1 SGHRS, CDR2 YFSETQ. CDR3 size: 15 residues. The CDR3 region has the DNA TGCGCCAGCAGCTCGGGACTAGCGGGATCAGATACGCAGTATTTT. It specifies CASSSGLAGSDTQYF.